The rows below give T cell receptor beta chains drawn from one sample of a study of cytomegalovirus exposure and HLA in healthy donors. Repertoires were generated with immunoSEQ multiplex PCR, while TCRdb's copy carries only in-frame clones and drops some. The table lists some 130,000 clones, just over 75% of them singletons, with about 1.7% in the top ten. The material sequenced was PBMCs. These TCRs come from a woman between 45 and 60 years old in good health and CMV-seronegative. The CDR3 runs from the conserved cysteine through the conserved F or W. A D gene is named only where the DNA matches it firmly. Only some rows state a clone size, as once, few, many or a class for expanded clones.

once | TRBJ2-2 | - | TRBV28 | CASTPPGTGELFF | TGTGCCAGCACCCCTCCGGGAACCGGGGAGCTGTTTTTT
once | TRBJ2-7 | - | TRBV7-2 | CASSSTPYYEQYF | TGTGCCAGCAGTTCGACTCCCTACTACGAGCAGTACTTC
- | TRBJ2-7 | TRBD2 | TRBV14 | CASSPRMRGSYEQYF | TGTGCCAGCAGCCCCCGAATGCGCGGGAGCTACGAGCAGTACTTC
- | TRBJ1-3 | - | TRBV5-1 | CASSTQGPPSGNTIYF | TGCGCCAGCAGCACACAGGGACCCCCCTCTGGAAACACCATATATTTT
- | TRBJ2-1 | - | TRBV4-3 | CASSQADRNEQFF | TGCGCCAGCAGCCAAGCGGACAGAAATGAGCAGTTCTTC
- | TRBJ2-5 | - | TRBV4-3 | CASSHTTGKETQYF | TGCGCCAGCAGCCACACAACAGGGAAAGAGACCCAGTACTTC
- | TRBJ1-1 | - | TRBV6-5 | CASKQGMNTEAFF | TGTGCCAGCAAACAGGGCATGAACACTGAAGCTTTCTTT
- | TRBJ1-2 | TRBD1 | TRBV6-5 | CASSYRGPDGYPF | TGTGCCAGCAGCTACAGGGGGCCGGATGGCTACCCCTTC
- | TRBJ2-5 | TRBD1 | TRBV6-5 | CASSRQGAGETQYF | TGTGCCAGCAGCCGACAGGGGGCGGGGGAGACCCAGTACTTC
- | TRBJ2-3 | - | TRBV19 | CASSIPVTRELPTDTQYF | TGTGCCAGTAGTATACCAGTCACCCGGGAGCTACCCACAGATACGCAGTATTTT
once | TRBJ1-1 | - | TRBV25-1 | CASSEYYGAEAFF | TGTGCCAGCAGTGAATACTACGGGGCTGAAGCTTTCTTT
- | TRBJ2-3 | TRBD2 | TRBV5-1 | CASSARLASIDTQYF | TGCGCCAGCAGCGCCCGACTAGCGTCGATAGATACGCAGTATTTT
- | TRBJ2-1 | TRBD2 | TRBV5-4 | CASSVGLAGGSGEQFF | TGTGCCAGCAGCGTTGGACTAGCGGGAGGGAGTGGTGAGCAGTTCTTC
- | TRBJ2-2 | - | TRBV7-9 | CASSLGLPYTGELFF | TGTGCCAGCAGCTTAGGACTACCTTACACCGGGGAGCTGTTTTTT
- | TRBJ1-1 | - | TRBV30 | CAWSQQGMVRNTEAFF | TGTGCCTGGAGCCAACAGGGAATGGTGAGGAACACTGAAGCTTTCTTT
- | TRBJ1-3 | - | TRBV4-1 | CASSQGDGSSGNTIYF | TGCGCCAGCAGCCAGGGAGACGGAAGCTCTGGAAACACCATATATTTT